This entry features one T cell receptor (beta chain) sequence. Its specific antigen is unknown. No much larger clone exists at a distance of one base, and base qualities are not known. From the cysteine through the phenylalanine, the CDR3 covers 14 amino acids. The only DNA kept is the CDR3, 42 bases in frame from the first base. According to the germline V gene, CDR1 reads SGHRS and CDR2 reads YFSETQ. V and J lose 4 bases and 6 bases, and a span of 13 bases separates them. The immunoSEQ Assay, a bias-controlled multiplex PCR, was used to amplify TCRbeta CDR3 regions from genomic DNA. Turning to the authors' computational methods: Within the assay, amplification of reference gene primers was used to estimate how many nucleated cells each sample contained. To quantify the absolute abundance of each unique TCRbeta CDR3 rearrangement, sequence reads were collapsed and filtered. For each sample, productive Simpson clonality was calculated as the square root of Simpson's diversity index over productive rearrangements. Held by TCRdb, this immuneACCESS table contains in-frame sequences only and omits some clones. Under half of the omission traces to an unresolved V gene where checked; the cause of the rest is unknown. The V and J calls and clone size are taken from that table; D and trimming were inferred from the DNA. Present in this sample are fewer than 250,000 clones, roughly 83% of which were seen just once. The ten largest clones represent around 6% of the sample.

The data originate from a study of blood T cell repertoires in COVID-19 (TCRdb year 2020). Study-level background: Samples covering the acute and convalescent phases of COVID-19 were provided by collaborators in the United States, Italy and Spain. The material from the prospective study consisted of cDNA or gDNA derived from T cells, B-cell-depleted T cells, or PBMCs. The dataset comprised deeply sampled blood TCRbeta repertoires from subjects exposed to, actively infected with, or recovered from COVID-19. The repertoires were made available in a free public database intended to serve as a resource for research on the immune response to SARS-CoV-2. Samples came from the ongoing ImmuneRACE study (first 160 participants) plus 1,254 subjects from 6 global collaborators. Sample metadata almost always included a de-identified subject ID, COVID-19 status, age in years and sex. HLA class I and class II types, where available, came from metadata supplied by the sample provider rather than from assay-based typing. General study outcomes and caveats: The quantity of clinical and demographic metadata differed by source and by participant and was supplied without curation.

One collaborating source in Seattle enrolled patients during active infection and followed them longitudinally through the course of disease. Whole blood was collected in K2EDTA tubes by collaborating institutions according to the institutions' own protocols. For TCRbeta analysis, collaborator samples were shipped as frozen whole blood, as isolated PBMCs, or as DNA extracted from either sample type. This sequence was found in a woman of 80 years or more with COVID-19, enrolled during active disease. The sequence links TRBV5-1 to TRBJ1-4, with TRBD1 tentatively as D gene (5 bases match). Sequencing was done on a sample of peripheral blood. For the CDR3, the sequence is CASSQTGGDEKLFF. DNA sequence: TGCGCCAGCAGCCAAACAGGTGGGGATGAAAAACTGTTTTTT. This CDR3, with the reference TRBV5-1 and TRBJ1-4 proteins standing in past its ends, gives the full variable domain KAGVTQTPRYLIKTRGQQVTLSCSPISGHRSVSWYQQTPGQGLQFLFEYFSETQRNKGNFPGRFSGRQFSNSRSEMNVSTLELGDSALYLCASSQTGGDEKLFFGSGTQLSVL.